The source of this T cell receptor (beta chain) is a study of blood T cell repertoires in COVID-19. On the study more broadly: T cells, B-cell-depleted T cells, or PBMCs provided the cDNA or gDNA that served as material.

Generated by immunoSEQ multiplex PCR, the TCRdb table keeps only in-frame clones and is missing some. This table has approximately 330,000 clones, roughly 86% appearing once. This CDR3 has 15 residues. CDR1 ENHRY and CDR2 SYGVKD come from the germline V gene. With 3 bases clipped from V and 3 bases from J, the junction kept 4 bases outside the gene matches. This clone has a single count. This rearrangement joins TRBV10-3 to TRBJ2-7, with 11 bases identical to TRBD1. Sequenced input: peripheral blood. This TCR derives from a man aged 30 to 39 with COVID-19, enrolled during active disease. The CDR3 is CAISDPGTGGYEQYF. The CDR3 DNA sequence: TGTGCCATCAGTGACCCCGGGACAGGGGGCTACGAGCAGTACTTC.